The rows below give T cell receptor beta chains drawn from one sample of a study of T cell responses to AZD1222 COVID-19 vaccine. This table comes from immunoSEQ multiplex PCR, and its TCRdb copy is limited to in-frame clones, with some not included. The data hold some 99,000 clones, with about 89% observed a single time. The sample here was peripheral blood, taken 28 days after the second AZD1222 dose. Receptor source: an adult who received the AZD1222 COVID-19 vaccine. CDR3s leave out the opening cysteine and the closing phenylalanine or tryptophan. Clone size, where shown, is once, few, many, or a class for clones that have expanded.

J gene	clone size	CDR3 length	V gene	CDR3 protein
TRBJ2-1	NA	13	TRBV6-5	ASSEIAGSYNEQF
TRBJ1-1	NA	13	TRBV19	ASSIYDKPNTEAF
TRBJ2-3	NA	11	TRBV29-1	SVAEVNTDTQY
TRBJ2-1	NA	10	TRBV5-1	ASSLAENEQF
TRBJ2-3	NA	12	TRBV30	AWSRTVSTDTQY
TRBJ2-2	NA	10	TRBV5-4	ASSPGTGELF
TRBJ2-1	NA	13	TRBV10-3	AISESGGRDNEQF
TRBJ2-3	NA	13	TRBV2	ASSAPAGLTDTQY
TRBJ1-1	NA	13	TRBV4-1	ASSQGVGLNTEAF
TRBJ1-2	NA	14	TRBV5-1	ASRRGTNLGDYGYT
TRBJ2-1	medium-sized	14	TRBV7-3	ASSGSPGLRYNEQF
TRBJ2-7	NA	11	TRBV9	ASSVPGKGEQY
TRBJ1-5	NA	17	TRBV7-2	ASSYWGGQGILSNQPQH
TRBJ2-7	NA	13	TRBV6-8	ASSYYGTGNEEQY
TRBJ2-2	NA	9	TRBV18	ASSTTGELF
TRBJ1-5	NA	12	TRBV4-1	ASSQIRGNQPQH
TRBJ2-7	NA	9	TRBV7-9	ASSPQGEQY
TRBJ1-4	NA	13	TRBV5-5	ASSLDGQGTEKLF
TRBJ2-6	NA	16	TRBV27	ASSLDWDRGLRANVLT
TRBJ2-5	NA	15	TRBV5-4	ASSLGYSGRSWETQY
TRBJ2-5	NA	14	TRBV7-9	ASSLASSGGRETQY
TRBJ2-7	NA	13	TRBV23-1	ASSRHTGSQDEQY
TRBJ1-1	NA	16	TRBV11-2	ASSLELGRGRVRTEAF
TRBJ2-7	NA	16	TRBV19	ASSIASSGGALFYEQY
TRBJ1-1	NA	16	TRBV3-1/TRBV3-2	ASSQDPHKQGWNTEAF
TRBJ1-3	NA	11	TRBV12-3/TRBV12-4	ASSTGSGNTIY
TRBJ2-1	NA	12	TRBV6-4	ASSDGRENNEQF
TRBJ1-1	NA	11	TRBV11-3	ASSFRVNTEAF
TRBJ2-7	NA	14	TRBV9	ASSVGGTGGVYEQY
TRBJ2-5	NA	11	TRBV6-5	ASLTGGAGTQY
TRBJ2-3	NA	13	TRBV9	ASSVVDSPGLPQY
TRBJ1-3	NA	14	TRBV4-2	ASSQDASTSGNTIY
TRBJ1-5	NA	12	TRBV6-2/TRBV6-3	ASRPSYHSQPQH
TRBJ1-5	NA	11	TRBV12-3/TRBV12-4	ASSLEPTGLQH
TRBJ1-5	once	12	TRBV19	ASSSRGRNQPQH
TRBJ2-1	NA	13	TRBV9	ASSVEGSLYNEQF
TRBJ2-1	once	11	TRBV5-4	ASSNGLAGEQF
TRBJ2-5	NA	10	TRBV24-1	ATSDATPTQY
TRBJ1-2	NA	12	TRBV7-2	ASSPNTGARGYT
TRBJ2-7	NA	12	TRBV11-2	ASRPGDLGYEQY
TRBJ1-4	NA	13	TRBV6-6	ATTATGGENEKLF